The 3 T cell receptor beta chains given below trace back to one sample, sequenced in a study of shared clonotypes between healthy human individuals. The protocol was immunoSEQ multiplex PCR, while the TCRdb copy is restricted to in-frame clones and leaves out a portion. The table lists more than 550,000 clones, around 77% of them singletons. The sample was memory CD4+ T cells sorted from blood. The subset is: CD45RA-negative fraction. The source of these receptors is a woman aged 25 to 39 in good health.

This rearrangement joins TRBV5-1 to TRBJ2-7; 8 bases agree with TRBD1. The germline gives CDR1 SGHRS, CDR2 YFSETQ. The trim removed 4 bases at V and 4 bases at J, leaving 10 bases unmatched. The CDR3 spans 15 residues. In nucleotides, the CDR3 is TGCGCCAGCAGCAACCGCGGGACAGGCCTATACGAGCAGTACTTC. Protein product: CASSNRGTGLYEQYF.

This clone was seen a few times. The chain recombines TRBV5-1 with TRBJ2-1; possibly TRBD2 for D (5 bases). Per the germline V gene, CDR1 is SGHRS and CDR2 is YFSETQ. The ends were cut back, 0 bases at V and 6 bases at J, with 7 bases in the middle. The CDR3 has 13 amino acids. For the CDR3, the DNA is TGCGCCAGCAGCTTGGGAGGGAGCAATGAGCAGTTCTTC. Protein product: CASSLGGSNEQFF.

In DNA, the CDR3 is TGTGCCAGCAGTTCCCCCGGTAGCGGGGGAAGCAATCAGCCCCAGCATTTT. Encoded protein: CASSSPGSGGSNQPQHF. The chain employs TRBV28 and TRBJ1-5; D may be TRBD1 (5 bases). Germline lookup yields CDR1 MDHEN and CDR2 SYDVKM. V was trimmed by 4 bases and J by 1 base, leaving 17 bases between them. This CDR3 region has 17 residues.